Listed below are T cell receptor beta chains from one sample, sequenced in a study of a mutant IDH1 vaccine in newly diagnosed glioma. Their recognized antigens are unknown. The repertoire was sequenced with immunoSEQ multiplex PCR; TCRdb's copy has only in-frame clones and lacks some. Of around 30,000 clones listed, roughly 90% are singletons. The sample was PBMCs, taken from a glioma patient whose treatment included an IDH1 peptide vaccine. These TCRs come from a man between 40 and 49 years old with glioma. Each CDR3 is given with its conserved first and last residue. The D gene is left open where the match is weak. Some rows have no size entry. The others give once, few or many, or a class for an expanded clone.

d_gene	v_gene	abundance	len	j_gene	CDR3aa	CDR3nt
.	TRBV6-5	.	15	TRBJ1-5	CASSYREEASQPQHF	TGTGCCAGCAGTTACAGGGAAGAGGCGAGTCAGCCCCAGCATTTT
.	TRBV2	.	12	TRBJ2-1	CASSVTGDEQFF	TGTGCCAGCAGCGTGACCGGGGATGAGCAGTTCTTC
.	TRBV7-2	.	13	TRBJ2-3	CASSLWGADTQYF	TGTGCCAGCAGCTTATGGGGGGCAGATACGCAGTATTTT
TRBD2	TRBV5-5	.	19	TRBJ2-1	CASSFLQRASGSSYNEQFF	TGTGCCAGCAGTTTCCTCCAACGGGCTAGCGGAAGCTCCTACAATGAGCAGTTCTTC
TRBD2	TRBV4-2	.	16	TRBJ2-3	CATPNPQRGIMDTQYF	TGTGCCACCCCGAATCCTCAGCGGGGCATCATGGATACGCAGTATTTT
.	TRBV2	.	14	TRBJ2-7	CASSDGPNRHEQYF	TGTGCCAGCAGCGATGGACCTAACCGCCACGAGCAGTACTTC
.	TRBV6-6	.	12	TRBJ1-5	CASSYGNQPQHF	TGTGCCAGCAGTTACGGCAATCAGCCCCAGCATTTT
TRBD1	TRBV28	once	16	TRBJ1-2	CASSPSGTGAAYGYTF	TGTGCCAGCAGTCCATCCGGGACAGGGGCCGCCTATGGCTACACCTTC
.	TRBV11-2	.	13	TRBJ1-2	CASSWFGFSGYTF	TGTGCCAGCAGCTGGTTTGGGTTCAGTGGCTACACCTTC
TRBD1	TRBV11-2	.	15	TRBJ2-7	CASSPSGTGSYEQYF	TGTGCCAGCAGCCCCTCCGGGACAGGGTCATACGAGCAGTACTTC
.	TRBV7-6	.	17	TRBJ2-7	CASSLGGGWGQTYEQYF	TGTGCCAGCAGCTTAGGAGGGGGTTGGGGGCAGACCTACGAGCAGTACTTC
TRBD1	TRBV28	.	15	TRBJ1-1	CASSPPDRGRTEAFF	TGTGCCAGCAGTCCCCCAGACAGGGGAAGAACTGAAGCTTTCTTT
.	TRBV29-1	medium-sized	13	TRBJ2-7	CSVERGEGYEQYF	TGCAGCGTTGAAAGGGGGGAGGGTTACGAGCAGTACTTC
.	TRBV7-2	.	15	TRBJ1-5	CASSLSGGSNQPQHF	TGTGCCAGCAGCTTAAGTGGCGGTAGCAATCAGCCCCAGCATTTT
TRBD1	TRBV27	.	15	TRBJ1-2	CASRPRTGFNYGYTF	TGTGCCAGCAGACCCCGGACAGGATTTAACTATGGCTACACCTTC
.	TRBV19	.	19	TRBJ1-1	CASSILTAVGRRANTEAFF	TGTGCCAGTAGTATCCTTACAGCGGTCGGGCGTAGGGCGAACACTGAAGCTTTCTTT
TRBD1	TRBV7-2	.	16	TRBJ1-3	CASSPSSDRAGNTIYF	TGTGCCAGCAGCCCAAGCAGCGACAGGGCGGGAAACACCATATATTTT
.	TRBV5-6	once	16	TRBJ2-1	CASSLGPTARGNEQFF	TGTGCCAGCAGCTTGGGGCCTACAGCGCGGGGCAATGAGCAGTTCTTC
.	TRBV4-3	.	13	TRBJ2-7	CASSHRITYEQYF	TGCGCCAGCAGCCACAGGATAACCTACGAGCAGTACTTC
TRBD2	TRBV5-5	.	16	TRBJ2-7	CASSFSGLAGANEQYF	TGTGCCAGCAGCTTTTCGGGACTAGCGGGAGCAAACGAGCAGTACTTC
.	TRBV7-9	.	15	TRBJ1-3	CASSQTVYSGNTIYF	TGTGCCAGCAGCCAGACAGTCTACTCTGGAAACACCATATATTTT
TRBD1	TRBV6-1	.	16	TRBJ1-5	CASSVGQGGTNQPQHF	TGTGCCAGCAGTGTGGGACAGGGGGGGACCAATCAGCCCCAGCATTTT
.	TRBV5-4	.	13	TRBJ1-4	CASSWTPGEKLFF	TGTGCCAGCAGCTGGACGCCGGGTGAAAAACTGTTTTTT
.	TRBV28	.	18	TRBJ2-5	CASSKDQGTSGDQETQYF	TGTGCCAGCAGTAAAGATCAGGGAACCAGTGGGGACCAAGAGACCCAGTACTTC
.	TRBV6-6	.	14	TRBJ1-2	CASSSTSGSVVYTF	TGTGCCAGCAGTTCTACTTCAGGGTCTGTGGTCTACACCTTC
.	TRBV7-2	.	11	TRBJ1-2	CASSRDTGYTF	TGTGCCAGCAGCCGGGACACGGGCTACACCTTC
.	TRBV7-8	.	14	TRBJ2-7	CASSLGPRHYEQYF	TGTGCCAGCAGCTTAGGGCCCAGGCACTACGAGCAGTACTTC
.	TRBV5-1	.	15	TRBJ2-2	CASSLGQGRAGELFF	TGCGCCAGCAGCTTGGGCCAGGGGAGGGCCGGGGAGCTGTTTTTT
.	TRBV7-6	.	14	TRBJ1-2	CASSLIGGSGGYTF	TGTGCCAGCAGCTTAATTGGGGGGTCGGGTGGCTACACCTTC
.	TRBV28	.	14	TRBJ1-2	CASSADPSGYGYTF	TGTGCCAGCAGCGCGGATCCCTCCGGCTATGGCTACACCTTC
.	TRBV2	.	13	TRBJ2-6	CASRLSGANVLTF	TGTGCCAGCAGACTTTCTGGGGCCAACGTCCTGACTTTC
.	TRBV4-1	.	15	TRBJ2-2	CASSPGSKPTGELFF	TGCGCCAGCAGTCCGGGGTCCAAACCAACCGGGGAGCTGTTTTTT
TRBD1	TRBV5-4	.	18	TRBJ2-3	CALSGQGAGGGPRDTQYF	TGTGCCCTATCGGGACAGGGGGCCGGGGGGGGCCCCCGAGATACGCAGTATTTT
TRBD1	TRBV9	.	13	TRBJ1-2	CASSAGTGHGYTF	TGTGCCAGCAGCGCCGGGACAGGGCATGGCTACACCTTC
TRBD2	TRBV2	.	17	TRBJ2-7	CASEGSSLAGGDYEQYF	TGTGCCAGTGAGGGGTCGTCTCTAGCGGGGGGAGACTACGAGCAGTACTTC
.	TRBV5-4	once	16	TRBJ1-1	CASSPPGGDRNTEAFF	TGTGCCAGCAGCCCCCCCGGGGGGGATAGGAACACTGAAGCTTTCTTT
.	TRBV7-6	.	13	TRBJ2-2	CASSSEGGGELFF	TGTGCCAGCAGCTCTGAGGGAGGCGGGGAGCTGTTTTTT
TRBD1	TRBV2	.	13	TRBJ1-5	CASRDRVVRPQHF	TGTGCCAGCAGAGACAGGGTTGTAAGGCCCCAGCATTTT
.	TRBV13	.	14	TRBJ2-3	CASNHGGPGDTQYF	TGTGCCAGCAATCATGGAGGCCCGGGGGATACGCAGTATTTT
.	TRBV21-1	.	19	TRBJ1-4	CASSNPQTGTGLRGEKLFF	TGTGCCAGCAGCAACCCTCAGACAGGGACGGGTTTGAGGGGTGAAAAACTGTTTTTT
TRBD2	TRBV6-5	.	15	TRBJ2-7	CASNPVAGLSYEQYF	TGTGCCAGCAATCCCGTAGCGGGCCTGAGCTACGAGCAGTACTTC
.	TRBV6-1	.	14	TRBJ2-2	CASSDRRVAGELFF	TGTGCCAGCAGTGACCGCAGGGTAGCCGGGGAGCTGTTTTTT
TRBD2	TRBV5-4	once	17	TRBJ2-7	CASSSVGLAGISYEQYF	TGTGCCAGCAGCTCGGTGGGCCTAGCGGGAATCTCCTACGAGCAGTACTTC
TRBD2	TRBV5-4	.	15	TRBJ2-7	CASSPSSGRAYEQYF	TGTGCCAGCAGCCCGTCTAGCGGGAGAGCCTACGAGCAGTACTTC
TRBD2	TRBV7-2	.	14	TRBJ2-7	CASSLGLAAYEQYF	TGTGCCAGCAGCCTAGGACTAGCGGCCTACGAGCAGTACTTC
.	TRBV7-2	.	15	TRBJ1-3	CASSLVGNSGNTIYF	TGTGCCAGCAGCTTAGTCGGAAACTCTGGAAACACCATATATTTT